Listed below are T cell receptor beta chains from one sample, sequenced in a study of T cells after yellow fever vaccination. One entry per CDR3 protein results from TCRdb running MiXCR on the 5' RACE reads. The sample holds some 70,000 distinct CDR3 sequences, 5% to 8% seen once. The source was CD8+ T cells sorted from PBMCs, collected about 41 days after the first yellow fever vaccination. These receptors all stem from a man between 18 and 29 years old who received the YFV17D yellow fever vaccine. CDR3s include the opening cysteine and the closing phenylalanine or tryptophan. Fields, in order: J gene, clone size, V gene, D gene, CDR3 protein, CDR3 DNA. D genes are given only for firm matches. Expanded clones get a size class; other rows say once, few or many, or leave the size out.

TRBJ2-1 | - | TRBV5-1 | TRBD1 | CASSLGQLYNEQFF | TGCGCCAGCAGCCTGGGACAGCTCTACAATGAGCAGTTCTTC
TRBJ2-5 | - | TRBV12-3/TRBV12-4 | - | CASSFRAMQETQYF | TGTGCCAGCAGTTTCCGAGCCATGCAGGAGACCCAGTACTTC
TRBJ2-1 | many | TRBV20-1 | TRBD1 | CSAPRTGTFYNEQFF | TGCAGTGCTCCCCGGACAGGGACTTTCTACAATGAGCAGTTCTTC
TRBJ2-1 | many | TRBV4-3 | TRBD2 | CASSQELAVYNEQFF | TGCGCCAGCAGCCAAGAGCTAGCGGTGTACAATGAGCAGTTCTTC
TRBJ2-5 | - | TRBV4-1 | - | CASSQEPGQETQYF | TGCGCCAGCAGCCAAGAACCGGGCCAAGAGACCCAGTACTTC
TRBJ2-3 | few | TRBV5-1 | TRBD2 | CASMLGATSGVTDTQYF | TGCGCCAGCATGCTGGGCGCGACTAGCGGGGTAACAGATACGCAGTATTTT
TRBJ2-7 | many | TRBV7-9 | - | CASSYELHEQYF | TGTGCCAGCAGCTATGAACTCCACGAGCAGTACTTC
TRBJ1-2 | - | TRBV5-4 | - | CASSDRRSYGYTF | TGTGCCAGCAGCGACAGACGATCCTATGGCTACACCTTC
TRBJ2-5 | many | TRBV4-2 | - | CASSQAPGEIGHETQYF | TGTGCCAGCAGCCAAGCCCCTGGGGAGATTGGGCATGAGACCCAGTACTTC
TRBJ2-5 | few | TRBV2 | TRBD2 | CASSGTSGFSETQYF | TGTGCCAGCAGTGGGACTAGCGGTTTCTCGGAGACCCAGTACTTC
TRBJ2-1 | few | TRBV7-2 | TRBD2 | CASSLAGGRIEQFF | TGTGCCAGCAGTTTAGCGGGGGGGAGGATTGAGCAGTTCTTC
TRBJ2-4 | many | TRBV7-2 | - | CASSLFRGMENIQYF | TGTGCCAGCAGCTTATTCCGGGGGATGGAAAACATTCAGTACTTC
TRBJ2-7 | few | TRBV7-8 | TRBD1 | CASSPQGQLHEQYF | TGTGCCAGCAGCCCCCAGGGACAGCTTCACGAGCAGTACTTC
TRBJ2-7 | large | TRBV10-2 | TRBD1 | CASMTGHSYEQYF | TGCGCCAGCATGACAGGGCACTCCTACGAGCAGTACTTC
TRBJ1-1 | - | TRBV5-1 | - | CASSLGSTEAFF | TGCGCCAGCAGCTTGGGCAGCACTGAAGCTTTCTTT
TRBJ2-5 | many | TRBV7-9 | TRBD2 | CASIPLSRDYLTETQYF | TGTGCCAGCATCCCCCTTTCCCGGGACTACTTAACAGAGACCCAGTACTTC
TRBJ1-3 | few | TRBV7-2 | - | CASSSHSGNTIYF | TGTGCCAGCAGCTCCCACTCTGGAAACACCATATATTTT
TRBJ1-1 | - | TRBV7-6 | - | CASSLEMLDTEAFF | TGTGCCAGCAGCTTGGAAATGTTAGACACTGAAGCTTTCTTT
TRBJ2-1 | many | TRBV4-1 | TRBD1 | CASSQKAGGSYNEQFF | TGCGCCAGCAGCCAAAAGGCAGGGGGCTCCTACAATGAGCAGTTCTTC
TRBJ1-2 | few | TRBV5-4 | - | CASSLEGSYGYTF | TGTGCCAGCAGCTTGGAGGGGTCGTATGGCTACACCTTC
TRBJ1-2 | few | TRBV4-1 | - | CASSSLGGMEGYTF | TGCGCCAGCAGCTCCCTGGGAGGGATGGAGGGCTACACCTTC
TRBJ1-6 | few | TRBV9 | TRBD1 | CASSPYPRDRNSPLHF | TGTGCCAGCAGCCCTTACCCGAGGGACAGGAATTCACCCCTCCACTTT
TRBJ2-3 | - | TRBV4-2 | TRBD2 | CASSQGSTSGGPWASTDTQYF | TGTGCCAGCAGCCAAGGTTCTACTAGCGGGGGACCTTGGGCTAGCACAGATACGCAGTATTTT
TRBJ1-5 | many | TRBV4-1 | TRBD1 | CASSQVGQGYQPQHF | TGCGCCAGCAGCCAAGTGGGACAGGGCTATCAGCCCCAGCATTTT
TRBJ2-7 | many | TRBV6-5 | - | CASCRAGRVEQYF | TGTGCCAGTTGCCGCGCGGGCAGGGTCGAGCAGTACTTC
TRBJ2-7 | few | TRBV3-1 | - | CASSQAGLGEQYF | TGTGCCAGCAGCCAAGCCGGACTGGGCGAGCAGTACTTC
TRBJ2-5 | - | TRBV12-3/TRBV12-4 | - | CASSPLRGQETQYF | TGTGCCAGCAGTCCACTCCGGGGTCAAGAGACCCAGTACTTC
TRBJ2-7 | many | TRBV5-1 | - | CASSLMEDEQYF | TGCGCCAGCAGCTTGATGGAGGACGAGCAGTACTTC
TRBJ2-7 | - | TRBV29-1 | TRBD1 | CSVEDRATYEQYF | TGCAGCGTTGAGGACAGGGCCACCTACGAGCAGTACTTC
TRBJ2-1 | - | TRBV11-1 | TRBD2 | CASSLALAGANEQFF | TGTGCCAGCAGCTTAGCGCTAGCGGGGGCGAATGAGCAGTTCTTC